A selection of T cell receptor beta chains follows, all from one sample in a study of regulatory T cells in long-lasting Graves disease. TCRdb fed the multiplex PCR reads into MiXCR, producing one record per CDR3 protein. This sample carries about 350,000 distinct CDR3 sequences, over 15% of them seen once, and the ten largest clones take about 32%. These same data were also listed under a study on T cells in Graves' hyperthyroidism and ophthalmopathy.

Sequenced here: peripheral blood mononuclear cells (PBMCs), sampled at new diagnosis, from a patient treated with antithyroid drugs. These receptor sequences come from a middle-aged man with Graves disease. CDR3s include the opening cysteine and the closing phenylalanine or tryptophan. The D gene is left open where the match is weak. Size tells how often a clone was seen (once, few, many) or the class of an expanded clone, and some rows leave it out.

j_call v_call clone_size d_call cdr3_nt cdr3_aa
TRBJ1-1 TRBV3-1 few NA TGTGCCAGCAGCCAAGCAGGGCGGGGCACTGAAGCTTTCTTT CASSQAGRGTEAFF
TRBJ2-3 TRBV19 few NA TGTGCCAGTAGCGATGGGGGGGGGCCCGGTACGCAGTATTTT CASSDGGGPGTQYF
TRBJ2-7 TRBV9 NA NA TGTGCCAGGAGCGTAGCCTCCCACTCCTACGAGCAGTACTTC CARSVASHSYEQYF
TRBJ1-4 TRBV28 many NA TGTGCCAGCACGGGATACCTTAATGAAAAACTGTTTTTT CASTGYLNEKLFF
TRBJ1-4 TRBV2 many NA TGTGCCAGCAGTGGGAGTGGGGAAAAACTGTTTTTT CASSGSGEKLFF
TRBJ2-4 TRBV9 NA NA TGTGCCAGCAGCGTAGATTTGGGGCGCGGGATTCAGTACTTC CASSVDLGRGIQYF
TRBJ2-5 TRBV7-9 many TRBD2 TGTGCCAGCAACCCGGGGGGGCCTACCGGAGAGACCCAGTACTTC CASNPGGPTGETQYF
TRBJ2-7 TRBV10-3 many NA TGTGCCATCAGTGAGTTCGGGGTCCCCACTCAGGAGCAGTACTTC CAISEFGVPTQEQYF
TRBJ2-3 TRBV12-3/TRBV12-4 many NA TGTGCCAGCTTCGGAAGCGGTTCTAGCACAGATACGCAGTATTTT CASFGSGSSTDTQYF
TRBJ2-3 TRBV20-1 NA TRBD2 TGCAGTGCTAGAGATCTGGCGGGGGGACCTCGGGATACGCAGTATTTT CSARDLAGGPRDTQYF
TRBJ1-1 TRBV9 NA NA TGTGCCAGCAGCGGGGGGGGGCACACTGAAGCTTTCTTT CASSGGGHTEAFF
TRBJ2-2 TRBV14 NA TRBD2 TGTGCCAGCAGCCAAGGAGCTAGCGGGGGGGACACCGGGGAGCTGTTTTTT CASSQGASGGDTGELFF
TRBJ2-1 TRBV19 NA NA TGTGCCAGTAGTTCGAAAACGAGGGGTGAGCAGTTCTTC CASSSKTRGEQFF
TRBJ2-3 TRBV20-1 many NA TGCAGTGCTAGACCCACTACCACAGATACGCAGTATTTT CSARPTTTDTQYF
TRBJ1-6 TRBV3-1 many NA TGTGCCAGCAGCCAAGAGGGACCACCCCTCCACTTT CASSQEGPPLHF
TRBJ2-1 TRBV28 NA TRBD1 TGTGCCAGCAGTGGACCGGGACAGGGTACGGGTGAGCAGTTCTTC CASSGPGQGTGEQFF
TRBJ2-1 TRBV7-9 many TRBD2 TGTGCCAGCAGCTCGGGACTAGGCAGCTCCTACAATGAGCAGTTCTTC CASSSGLGSSYNEQFF
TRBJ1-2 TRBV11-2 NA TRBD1 TGTGCCAGCAGCCCATCCGGACAGCCAGGGGGTGGCTACACCTTC CASSPSGQPGGGYTF
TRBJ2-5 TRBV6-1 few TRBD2 TGTGCCAGTGCTTGGGGGGGGGAGACCCAGTACTTC CASAWGGETQYF
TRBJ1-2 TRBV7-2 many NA TGTGCCAGCAGCTTAGATCTACTTTACTATGGCTACACCTTC CASSLDLLYYGYTF
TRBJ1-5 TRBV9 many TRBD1 TGTGCCAGCAGCGCGACAGGGATGAATCAGCCCCAGCATTTT CASSATGMNQPQHF
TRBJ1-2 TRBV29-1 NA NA TGCAGCGTTGATGGGGGCGCAGGGTCCGGCTACACCTTC CSVDGGAGSGYTF
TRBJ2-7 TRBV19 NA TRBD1 TGTGCCTGTCCCCCGGACAGGGGTGGCCACGAGCAGTACTTC CACPPDRGGHEQYF
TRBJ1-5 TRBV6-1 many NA TGTGCCAGCACAATCAGGTACACTTATAGCAATCAGCCCCAGCATTTT CASTIRYTYSNQPQHF
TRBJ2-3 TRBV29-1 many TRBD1 TGCAGCGTGAGGACAGGGGGCTACACAGATACGCAGTATTTT CSVRTGGYTDTQYF
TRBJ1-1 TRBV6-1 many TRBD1 TGTGCCAGCAGCCGCCTGAACAGGGGCACTGAAGCTTTCTTT CASSRLNRGTEAFF
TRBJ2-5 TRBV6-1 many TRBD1 TGTGCCAGCAGCCCAGACAGGGTAGGGGGAGAGACCCAGTACTTC CASSPDRVGGETQYF
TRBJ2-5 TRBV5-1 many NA TGCGCCAGCAGCTTGTTGGGACAAGAGACCCAGTACTTC CASSLLGQETQYF
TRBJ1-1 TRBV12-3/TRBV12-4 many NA TGTGCCAGCAGTTTAGTCCTACTGAACACTGAAGCTTTCTTT CASSLVLLNTEAFF
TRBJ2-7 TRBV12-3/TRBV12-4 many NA TGTGCCAGCAGTTTAAGTGGACCCCCGGTTATCAAGCAGTACTTC CASSLSGPPVIKQYF
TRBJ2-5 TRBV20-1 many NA TGCAGTGCCGCCAGGACAGTCCAAGAGACCCAGTACTTC CSAARTVQETQYF
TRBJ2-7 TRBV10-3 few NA TGTGCCATCAGTCCCATCGGTCGAAGCGAGCAGTACTTC CAISPIGRSEQYF
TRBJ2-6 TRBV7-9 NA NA TGTGCCAGCAGTCTCAGGAGTTTTCGGGCCTCTGGGGCCAACGTCCTGACTTTC CASSLRSFRASGANVLTF
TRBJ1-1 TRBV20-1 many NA TGCAGTGCTAGTAAACAGCCTGAAGCTTTCTTT CSASKQPEAFF
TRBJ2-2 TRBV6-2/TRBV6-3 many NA TGTGCCAGCATGGAGGGGACATTGAACACCGGGGAGCTGTTTTTT CASMEGTLNTGELFF
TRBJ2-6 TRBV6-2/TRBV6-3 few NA TGTGCCAGCAAGGGAAGTGAGCCCTCTGGGGCCAACGTCCTGACTTTC CASKGSEPSGANVLTF
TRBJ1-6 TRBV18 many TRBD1 TGTGCCAGCTCACGAGGGACAGCATCTAATTCACCCCTCCACTTT CASSRGTASNSPLHF
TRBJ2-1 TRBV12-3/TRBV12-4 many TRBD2 TGTGCCAGCAGTTTAGCGATAGCGGGCAGTAATGAGCAGTTCTTC CASSLAIAGSNEQFF
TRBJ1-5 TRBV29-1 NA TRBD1 TGCAGCGTGGGACAGGGGATCAATCAGCCCCAGCATTTT CSVGQGINQPQHF
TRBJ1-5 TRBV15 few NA TGTGCCACCAGCGGACTACAGGGAAATAATCAGCCCCAGCATTTT CATSGLQGNNQPQHF
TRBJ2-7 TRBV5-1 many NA TGCGCCAGCAGCTTTATACAACTTCCCTACGAGCAGTACTTC CASSFIQLPYEQYF
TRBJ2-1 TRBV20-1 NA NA TGCAGTGCTGGTTTTTCCGGAGAGCAGTTCTTC CSAGFSGEQFF
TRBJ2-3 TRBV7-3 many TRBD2 TGTGCCAGCACGGCCATAGCGGGGGGCGGGGGAGATACGCAGTATTTT CASTAIAGGGGDTQYF
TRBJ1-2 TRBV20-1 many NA TGCAGTGCTAGAGGGGGCGCTAACTATGGCTACACCTTC CSARGGANYGYTF
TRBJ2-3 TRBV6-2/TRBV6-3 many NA TGTGCCAGCAGTGGCCCAGATACGCAGTATTTT CASSGPDTQYF
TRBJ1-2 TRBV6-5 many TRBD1 TGTGCCAGCAGTTGGACAGGGGGCAACTATGGCTACACCTTC CASSWTGGNYGYTF
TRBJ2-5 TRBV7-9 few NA TGTGCCAGCATCCCCCCGGGTGGACAAGAGACCCAGTACTTC CASIPPGGQETQYF
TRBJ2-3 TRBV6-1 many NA TGTGCCAGCAGTCCGTCTGGACAGTGGGCCACAGATACGCAGTATTTT CASSPSGQWATDTQYF